This T cell receptor beta chain was sequenced in a study of blood T cell repertoires in COVID-19. About the study: The origin of the acute and convalescent COVID-19 samples was the United States, Italy and Spain.

After removal of 2 bases from V and 4 bases from J, the junction contained 11 bases not matched to a gene. Germline assignment: CDR1 KGHSH and CDR2 LQKENI. The CDR3 extends over 16 amino acids. Per the study methods: Amplifying reference gene primers gave estimates of nucleated cell counts. Measured with immunoSEQ multiplex PCR; TCRdb has only the in-frame clones, and not every one. V, J and clone size were drawn from that table, and D and trimming were deduced from the DNA. This repertoire shows 300,000 or so clones, 80% to 90% found once; its top ten account for 4% to 5%. V usage is TRBV18 and J usage is TRBJ2-7; 7 nucleotides agree with TRBD1. The receptor's source is a woman in her 40s with acute COVID-19. Sequencing was performed on PBMCs or T cells enriched from blood (not recorded which). The CDR3 protein is CASSPGPETGRYEQYF. CDR3 coding DNA: TGTGCCAGCTCACCAGGTCCCGAGACAGGGCGGTACGAGCAGTACTTC. The full variable domain, its missing parts supplied by reference TRBV18 and TRBJ2-7, is NAGVMQNPRHLVRRRGQEARLRCSPMKGHSHVYWYRQLPEEGLKFMVYLQKENIIDESGMPKERFSAEFPKEGPSILRIQQVVRGDSAAYFCASSPGPETGRYEQYFGPGTRLTVT.